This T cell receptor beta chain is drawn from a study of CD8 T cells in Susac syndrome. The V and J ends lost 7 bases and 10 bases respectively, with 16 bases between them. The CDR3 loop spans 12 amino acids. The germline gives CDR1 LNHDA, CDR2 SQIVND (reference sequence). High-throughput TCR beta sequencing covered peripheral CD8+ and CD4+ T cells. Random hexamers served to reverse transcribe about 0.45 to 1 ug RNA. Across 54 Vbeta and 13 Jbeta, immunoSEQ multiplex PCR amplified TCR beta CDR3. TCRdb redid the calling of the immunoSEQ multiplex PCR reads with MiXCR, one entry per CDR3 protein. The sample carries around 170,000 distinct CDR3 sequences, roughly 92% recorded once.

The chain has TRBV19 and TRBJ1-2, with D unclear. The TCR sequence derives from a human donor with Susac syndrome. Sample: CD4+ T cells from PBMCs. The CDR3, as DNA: TGTGCCAGTACCACCTCACCAGGCAACTACACCTTC. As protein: CASTTSPGNYTF.